Listed below are T cell receptor beta chains from one sample, sequenced in a study of blood T cell repertoires in COVID-19. The assay was immunoSEQ multiplex PCR, and TCRdb's table has in-frame clones only and misses some. The profile shows 250,000 to 400,000 clones, roughly 88% of them singletons. Sequenced sample: peripheral blood. These receptors all stem from a woman aged 30 to 39 with COVID-19, enrolled during active disease. Each CDR3 is given with its conserved first and last residue.

CASSLAVERGGGETQYF	TRBV5-1	TRBJ2-5
CASSASTNEKLFF	TRBV2	TRBJ1-4
CASRKGENTEAFF	TRBV27	TRBJ1-1
CASRFGTAGEQYF	TRBV5-8	TRBJ2-7
CASSSPDRVETQYF	TRBV2	TRBJ2-5
CASSLGFPNSGANVLTF	TRBV7-2	TRBJ2-6
CASSLGGSGANEQFF	TRBV11-2	TRBJ2-1
CASSARGRGTEAFF	TRBV28	TRBJ1-1
CASSFGGIAGVETQYF	TRBV5-1	TRBJ2-5
CASSLTPRGPETQYF	TRBV5-1	TRBJ2-5
CASWGGAGVDTQYF	TRBV3-1/TRBV3-2	TRBJ2-3
CASRLTYFPGTGGRWESGNTIYF	TRBV21-1	TRBJ1-3
CASSIPSGELFF	TRBV11-3	TRBJ2-2
CASSIMNTEAFF	TRBV7-9	TRBJ1-1
CASSGGQNYGYTF	TRBV2	TRBJ1-2